The 14 T cell receptor beta chains reported below all come from one sample, sequenced in a study of cytomegalovirus exposure and HLA in healthy donors. PCR primers comprised 60 Vbeta and 13 Jbeta primers. The assay was immunoSEQ multiplex PCR, and TCRdb's table has in-frame clones only and misses some. The sample shows fewer than 150,000 clones, roughly 80% of them seen only once. The specimen sequenced was PBMCs. Every receptor here comes from a woman aged 40 to 50 in good health and CMV-seropositive.

Comment on this clone: One junction end does not reproduce the germline sequence, and a read error may be involved. Other nucleotide sequences from this sample produce the same CDR3. The V and J genes are TRBV4-2 and TRBJ1-6; 7 bases are shared with TRBD1. CDR1 and CDR2 (germline): LGHNA, YNFKEQ. This CDR3 contains 15 residues. The CDR3 protein is CASSQGDRNNSPLHF. In DNA form, the CDR3 reads TGTGCCAGCAGCCAAGGGGACAGAAATAATTCCCCCCTCCACTTT.

This clone was seen a few times. The chain is built from TRBV9 and TRBJ2-2, with D possibly TRBD2 on 6 matching bases. Germline CDR1 is SGDLS and CDR2 is YYNGEE. Trimming removed 0 bases at V and 4 bases at J, with 19 bases between. The CDR3 covers 18 residues. CDR3 coding DNA: TGTGCCAGCAGCGTAGGACTAGGCGCCGGTGGTGGCACCGGGGAGCTGTTTTTT. It translates to CASSVGLGAGGGTGELFF. Full variable domain (outside the CDR3, taken from reference TRBV9 and TRBJ2-2): DSGVTQTPKHLITATGQRVTLRCSPRSGDLSVYWYQQSLDQGLQFLIQYYNGEERAKGNILERFSAQQFPDLHSELNLSSLELGDSALYFCASSVGLGAGGGTGELFFGEGSRLTVL.

This rearrangement joins TRBV7-9 to TRBJ2-2, with 11 bases aligning to TRBD1. The CDR3 runs to 17 residues. The V gene's germline CDR1 is SEHNR and CDR2 FQNEAQ (reference sequence). Unmatched junction bases numbered 9, after V lost 5 bases and J lost 4 bases. The CDR3 loop reads CASSPLGQGAFTGELFF. For the CDR3, the DNA is TGTGCCAGCAGCCCTTTAGGACAGGGGGCGTTCACCGGGGAGCTGTTTTTT.

The J gene is TRBJ2-7, the V gene TRBV7-6; D may be TRBD2 (7 bases). The V end lost 2 bases, the J end lost 0 bases, and 17 bases lay between the germline ends. Germline V gives CDR1 SGHVS, CDR2 FNYEAQ. CDR3 length: 17 amino acids. The CDR3 is CASSLWGGERGSYEQYF. Here the CDR3 DNA reads TGTGCCAGCAGCTTATGGGGGGGCGAGCGGGGCTCCTACGAGCAGTACTTC.

V gene TRBV11-2 combines with J gene TRBJ2-7, with a possible D match to TRBD2 (5 bases). This CDR3 comprises 14 residues. Germline-derived CDR1 and CDR2 are SGHAT and FQNNGV. V lost 1 base and J lost 0, with 7 bases in between. CDR3 in DNA: TGTGCCAGCAGCTTAGGGGGAGCCTCCTACGAGCAGTACTTC. Encoded protein: CASSLGGASYEQYF. The whole variable domain, filled in from reference TRBV11-2 and TRBJ2-7, reads EAGVAQSPRYKIIEKRQSVAFWCNPISGHATLYWYQQILGQGPKLLIQFQNNGVVDDSQLPKDRFSAERLKGVDSTLKIQPAKLEDSAVYLCASSLGGASYEQYFGPGTRLTVT.

The CDR3 spells CAWDSSPPYEQYF. The CDR3 DNA is TGTGCCTGGGACTCTAGCCCGCCCTACGAGCAGTACTTC. The chain has TRBV30 and TRBJ2-7; possible D gene TRBD2, 5 bases. The length of the CDR3 is 13 residues. The germline V and J ends were trimmed by 5 bases and 2 bases, with 13 bases remaining between them. Germline CDR1 reads GTSNPN; CDR2 reads SVGIG (reference sequence).

The chain employs TRBV7-9 and TRBJ2-7; 7 nucleotides align to TRBD1. Per the germline V gene, CDR1 is SEHNR and CDR2 is FQNEAQ (reference sequence). CDR3 size: 15 residues. The J segment lost 5 bases and the V segment lost 4 bases, leaving 11 bases of the junction unmatched. In DNA, the CDR3 is TGTGCCAGCAGCTCTCGACAGGGTACAACCCACGAGCAGTACTTC. It is translated as CASSSRQGTTHEQYF.

This clone was found a few times. This chain joins TRBV5-6 and TRBJ2-3; 15 bases map to TRBD2. The CDR3 is made up of 18 amino acids. V was pared by 3 bases and J by 7 bases, with 12 bases of the junction left unmatched. Germline loops: CDR1 SGHDT, CDR2 YYEEEE. CDR3 region: CASSSLSGLAGGGNTQYF. DNA for the CDR3: TGTGCCAGCAGCTCACTTTCGGGACTAGCGGGGGGCGGGAATACGCAGTATTTT.

This chain links TRBV20-1 with TRBJ2-1, with D unresolved. The germline gives CDR1 DFQATT, CDR2 SNEGSKA (reference sequence). The CDR3 has 11 amino acids. Trimming removed 7 bases at V and 3 bases at J, with 7 bases between. CDR3 nucleotides: TGCAGTGTCGGAGTCTACAATGAGCAGTTCTTC. Translation: CSVGVYNEQFF.

This clone was seen just once. The chain has TRBV7-2 and TRBJ2-7; the D is unclear. This CDR3 spans 13 amino acids. Germline values: CDR1 SGHTA, CDR2 FQGNSA. The ends were cut back, 4 bases at V and 7 bases at J, with 14 bases in the middle. CDR3 bases: TGTGCCAGCAGCTCCGACTCGAAACGGGAGCAGTACTTC. Translated: CASSSDSKREQYF.

As concerns this clone: Within the sample, other DNA sequences also encode this same CDR3. CDR3 sequence reads: CASSGTGGTGELFF. CDR3 bases: TGTGCCAGTAGTGGGACAGGGGGCACCGGGGAGCTGTTTTTT. This chain uses TRBV19 with TRBJ2-2; 11 nucleotides line up with TRBD1. This CDR3 contains 14 residues. Germline values: CDR1 LNHDA, CDR2 SQIVND (reference sequence). The J segment lost 4 bases and the V segment lost 5 bases, leaving 0 bases of the junction unmatched.

The rearrangement links TRBV19 to TRBJ1-4; 9 bases align to TRBD1. CDR1 is LNHDA and CDR2 is SQIVND in the germline V gene (reference sequence). The CDR3 is 15 residues long. V was pared by 3 bases and J by 10 bases, with 9 bases of the junction left unmatched. The CDR3 sequence is CASSIPGQGTGKLFF. The CDR3 DNA follows: TGTGCCAGTAGTATCCCGGGACAGGGAACTGGAAAACTGTTTTTT.

The chain is built from TRBV9 and TRBJ1-3; 12 positions agree with TRBD1. The CDR3 contains 19 residues. Per the germline V gene, CDR1 is SGDLS and CDR2 is YYNGEE. V gave up 4 bases and J gave up 0 bases; unmatched junction bases: 11. CDR3 region: CASSHSPGQGANSGNTIYF. The CDR3 region has the DNA TGTGCCAGCAGCCATTCGCCGGGACAGGGGGCGAACTCTGGAAACACCATATATTTT.

This sequence joins TRBV5-1 and TRBJ1-6; 10 nucleotides agree with TRBD1. Trimming at V came to 4 bases and at J to 6 bases, leaving 10 bases not matched to a gene. Looked up from germline, CDR1 is SGHRS and CDR2 is YFSETQ. The CDR3 is made up of 17 amino acids. As DNA, the CDR3 is TGCGCCAGCAGCCGGACAGGGACAGGGGCCAGTAATTCACCCCTCCACTTT. It translates to CASSRTGTGASNSPLHF.